This T cell receptor beta chain came from a study of T cells after yellow fever vaccination. TCRdb used MiXCR to reprocess the 5' RACE reads, holding one entry per CDR3 protein. The table records some 70,000 distinct CDR3 sequences, approximately 7% of them present only once. The length of the CDR3 is 14 residues. The germline CDR1 and CDR2 sequences are LGHDT and YNNKEL (reference sequence). With 8 bases clipped from V and 3 bases from J, the junction kept 10 bases outside the gene matches. This clonotype occurred many times. V usage is TRBV3-1 and J usage is TRBJ2-7; 7 bases fit TRBD2. Sequencing was performed on CD8+ T cells sorted from PBMCs, taken around 45 days after the first yellow fever vaccination. The TCR comes from a young man who received the YFV17D yellow fever vaccine. The CDR3 spells CASGWTSLGYEQYF. CDR3 bases: TGTGCCAGCGGCTGGACTAGTCTGGGCTACGAGCAGTACTTC.